The 28 T cell receptor beta chains presented below share a single source sample, sequenced in a study of blood T cell repertoires in COVID-19. Method: immunoSEQ multiplex PCR; TCRdb's copy keeps in-frame clones and lacks some. The table has about 390,000 clones, just under 90% seen once. The sequenced material came from PBMCs or T cells enriched from blood (not recorded which). The receptor source for this set is a woman between 50 and 59 years old who had recovered from COVID-19.

This clone showed up just once. The chain combines TRBV27 with TRBJ2-3; 8 nucleotides agree with TRBD1. Germline trimming cut 3 bases from V and 3 bases from J; bases unmatched to any gene: 2. CDR1 MNHEY and CDR2 SMNVEV come from the germline V gene (reference sequence). This CDR3 is 14 amino acids long. Here the CDR3 DNA reads TGTGCCAGCAGTTTGGACAGGGTAACAGATACGCAGTATTTT. Translated, it gives CASSLDRVTDTQYF.

This chain uses TRBV4-1 with TRBJ1-2, with 11 bases aligning to TRBD1. J lost 3 bases, V lost 3 bases, and 12 bases had no gene match. Germline V gives CDR1 MGHRA, CDR2 YSYEKL. CDR3 size: 18 residues. The CDR3 bases are TGCGCCAGCAGCCACGCGTCCGGTGAGGGACAGGGGGACTATGGCTACACCTTC. This translates into CASSHASGEGQGDYGYTF.

The chain's CDR3 is CATLSGGGASNQPQHF. CDR3 bases: TGTGCCACGCTCTCGGGAGGGGGCGCGAGCAATCAGCCCCAGCATTTT. The chain employs TRBV28 and TRBJ1-5, with 7 positions matching TRBD1. Germline CDR1 is MDHEN and CDR2 is SYDVKM. The CDR3 contains 16 residues. J was trimmed by 1 base and V by 10 bases; bases with no gene match: 13. The whole variable domain, filled in from reference TRBV28 and TRBJ1-5, reads DVKVTQSSRYLVKRTGEKVFLECVQDMDHENMFWYRQDPGLGLRLIYFSYDVKMKEKGDIPEGYSVSREKKERFSLILESASTNQTSMYLCATLSGGGASNQPQHFGDGTRLSIL.

This sequence joins TRBV6-1 and TRBJ2-7; TRBD1 aligns across 8 bases. CDR1 is MNHNS and CDR2 is SASEGT in the germline V gene. CDR3 length: 17 residues. The J segment lost 0 bases and the V segment lost 3 bases, leaving 10 bases of the junction unmatched. As DNA, the CDR3 is TGTGCCAGCAGTGACCTCGCCCGACAGGGGAACTCCTACGAGCAGTACTTC. It is translated as CASSDLARQGNSYEQYF.

J is TRBJ1-6 and V is TRBV5-1; D may be TRBD1 (6 bases). The length of the CDR3 is 15 residues. V lost 3 bases and J lost 5, with 12 bases in between. The germline gives CDR1 SGHRS, CDR2 YFSETQ. Here the CDR3 DNA reads TGCGCCAGCAGCTCGAAACAGGGCGATAATTCACCCCTCCACTTT. It encodes CASSSKQGDNSPLHF.

The chain has TRBV9 and TRBJ2-5, with D uncertain. The V gene's germline CDR1 is SGDLS and CDR2 YYNGEE. This CDR3 is built from 13 residues. Trimming stripped 4 bases from V and 5 bases from J, with 12 bases between. The DNA of the CDR3 is TGTGCCAGCAGCCTTCTCGCGTGGGAGACCCAGTACTTC. It encodes CASSLLAWETQYF. The full variable domain, completed using reference TRBV9 and TRBJ2-5, is DSGVTQTPKHLITATGQRVTLRCSPRSGDLSVYWYQQSLDQGLQFLIQYYNGEERAKGNILERFSAQQFPDLHSELNLSSLELGDSALYFCASSLLAWETQYFGPGTRLLVL.

The chain carries TRBV6-2 or TRBV6-3 and TRBJ2-3, with D perhaps TRBD1 (6 bases). The CDR3 covers 15 residues. The V end lost 5 bases, the J end lost 4 bases, and 16 bases lay between the germline ends. Germline values: CDR1 MNHEY, CDR2 SVGEGT. The CDR3 nucleotides read TGTGCCAGCAGTCCCATAACAGGGTTGGCAGATACGCAGTATTTT. This encodes CASSPITGLADTQYF.

The chain uses TRBV6-1 and TRBJ1-6; D is unclear. V lost 0 bases, J lost 12 bases, and 9 bases lay in between. This CDR3 region has 13 residues. Germline CDR1 reads MNHNS; CDR2 reads SASEGT. CDR3 coding DNA: TGTGCCAGCAGTGAAGCGCCGGGGAGACCCCTCCACTTT. This translates into CASSEAPGRPLHF.

The chain has TRBV19 and TRBJ2-7; TRBD1 matches at 7 bases. CDR1 is LNHDA and CDR2 is SQIVND in the germline V gene (reference sequence). The CDR3 runs to 13 residues. Trimming removed 8 bases from V and 6 bases from J; junction bases left unmatched: 10. This CDR3 is CASSDREILEQYF. The CDR3 DNA sequence: TGTGCCAGTTCTGACAGGGAAATCCTCGAGCAGTACTTC.

The chain employs TRBV30 and TRBJ1-6; D is uncertain. This CDR3 is built from 17 residues. The V and J ends lost 1 base and 4 bases respectively, with 17 bases between them. The V gene's germline CDR1 is GTSNPN and CDR2 SVGIG (reference sequence). The DNA of the CDR3 is TGTGCCTGGAGTGCTCCTCGTGTAAGCCCATATAATTCACCCCTCCACTTT. Protein sequence: CAWSAPRVSPYNSPLHF.

This chain connects TRBV12-3 or TRBV12-4 to TRBJ2-1; D is ambiguous. Trimming stripped 6 bases from V and 10 bases from J, with 10 bases between. This CDR3 spans 11 amino acids. CDR3 region: CASSKNREQFF. In DNA, the CDR3 is TGTGCCAGCAGCAAAAACAGAGAGCAGTTCTTC.

This clone was seen only once. This chain connects TRBV7-8 to TRBJ1-1; D uncertain. V lost 0 bases and J lost 1, with 9 bases in between. CDR3 length: 15 residues. CDR1 and CDR2 from the germline V gene are SGHVS and FQNEAQ. CDR3 protein: CASSLALSGNTEAFF. The CDR3 bases are TGTGCCAGCAGCTTAGCGCTAAGTGGGAACACTGAAGCTTTCTTT.

V is TRBV6-9 and J is TRBJ2-1; 7 positions match TRBD2. V was pared by 6 bases and J by 6 bases, with 14 bases of the junction left unmatched. The CDR3 is made up of 16 amino acids. Germline values: CDR1 MNHGY, CDR2 SVAAGI. For the CDR3, the DNA is TGTGCCAGCAGACGGTCCGACCTGGGGGGGGGCAATGAGCAGTTCTTC. Its protein is CASRRSDLGGGNEQFF.

This chain connects TRBV28 to TRBJ1-2; TRBD1 matches 8 bases. J lost 6 bases, V lost 5 bases, and 2 bases had no gene match. This CDR3 is built from 12 residues. Per germline, CDR1 MDHEN and CDR2 SYDVKM. The CDR3 DNA follows: TGTGCCAGCAGTCCGGACAGGGATGGCTACACCTTC. Its protein product is CASSPDRDGYTF.

J is TRBJ1-1 and V is TRBV7-9; 8 nucleotides agree with TRBD1. The CDR3 extends over 14 amino acids. Germline trimming cut 5 bases from V and 6 bases from J; bases unmatched to any gene: 8. In germline, CDR1 is SEHNR, CDR2 FQNEAQ (reference sequence). The CDR3: CASSPGTGGAEAFF. CDR3 in DNA: TGTGCCAGCAGCCCTGGGACAGGAGGAGCTGAAGCTTTCTTT.

This rearrangement joins TRBV6-1 to TRBJ2-7; 8 positions match TRBD1. The junction had 8 bases not matched to a gene; V was cut back by 3 bases and J by 7 bases. Per germline, CDR1 MNHNS and CDR2 SASEGT. The CDR3 is 14 amino acids. The CDR3 DNA reads TGTGCCAGCAGTGAGCAGGGGGCGGCGGGGGAGCAGTACTTC. It yields the protein CASSEQGAAGEQYF.

This chain joins TRBV5-1 and TRBJ2-2, with a tentative D call TRBD2 (5 bases). V lost 2 bases to trimming and J lost 6 bases, with 8 bases between them. The CDR3 totals 13 residues. Looked up from germline, CDR1 is SGHRS and CDR2 is YFSETQ. The CDR3 nucleotides read TGCGCCAGCAGCTTTGGCGGGTCCGGGGAGCTGTTTTTT. Translation: CASSFGGSGELFF. The full variable domain, with the rest looked up from reference TRBV5-1 and TRBJ2-2, is KAGVTQTPRYLIKTRGQQVTLSCSPISGHRSVSWYQQTPGQGLQFLFEYFSETQRNKGNFPGRFSGRQFSNSRSEMNVSTLELGDSALYLCASSFGGSGELFFGEGSRLTVL.

The chain links TRBV5-1 to TRBJ2-1; no firm D call. The CDR3 has 13 amino acids. Germline V gene lookup returns CDR1 SGHRS and CDR2 YFSETQ. V lost 1 base and J lost 6, with 8 bases in between. CDR3 in amino acids: CASSLWSGNEQFF. DNA for the CDR3: TGCGCCAGCAGCTTGTGGTCCGGCAATGAGCAGTTCTTC.

V gene TRBV7-2 combines with J gene TRBJ1-3; TRBD1 might be the D (6 bases). Germline values: CDR1 SGHTA, CDR2 FQGNSA. The CDR3 consists of 13 residues. Trimming removed 5 bases at V and 5 bases at J, with 10 bases between. The CDR3 loop is CASSQGQRNTIYF. The CDR3 DNA reads TGTGCCAGCAGCCAAGGACAGAGAAACACCATATATTTT.

The gene calls are TRBV12-3 or TRBV12-4 and TRBJ2-7, with D hard to call. The CDR3 totals 13 residues. The ends were cut back, 5 bases at V and 3 bases at J, with 11 bases in the middle. The CDR3 here is CASSREILYEQYF. CDR3 sequence (DNA): TGTGCCAGCAGTCGTGAGATCCTCTACGAGCAGTACTTC.

The chain has TRBV19 and TRBJ1-4; D gene uncertain. Trimming took off 4 bases at V and 2 bases at J, with 11 bases between the two ends. The germline CDR1 and CDR2 sequences are LNHDA and SQIVND (reference sequence). CDR3 size: 15 residues. The CDR3 protein is CASSKNGPTNEKLFF. As DNA, the CDR3 is TGTGCCAGTAGTAAGAATGGGCCGACTAATGAAAAACTGTTTTTT.

V and J are TRBV2 and TRBJ1-2, with TRBD1 identical over 8 bases. V dropped 6 bases and J dropped 4; count of bases not matched to a gene: 7. Germline values: CDR1 SNHLY, CDR2 FYNNEI. This CDR3 spans 14 amino acids. This chain's CDR3 is CASSYGTGAYGYTF. The CDR3 bases are TGTGCCAGCAGCTACGGGACAGGAGCCTATGGCTACACCTTC.

Here the CDR3 reads CASSQGASGMGTQYF. CDR3 sequence (DNA): TGCGCCAGCAGCCAAGGGGCTAGCGGGATGGGTACGCAGTATTTT. The chain has TRBV4-1 and TRBJ2-3; 9 nucleotides line up with TRBD2. CDR3 length equals 15 residues. Germline trimming cut 1 base from V and 8 bases from J; bases unmatched to any gene: 7. Germline CDR1 reads MGHRA; CDR2 reads YSYEKL.

The V gene is TRBV2, the J gene TRBJ2-1; D ambiguous. V was trimmed by 10 bases and J by 0 bases, leaving 13 bases between them. The CDR3 length is 14 residues. The germline gives CDR1 SNHLY, CDR2 FYNNEI. CDR3: CATTLISSYNEQFF. The CDR3 DNA reads as TGTGCCACGACACTCATTAGCTCCTACAATGAGCAGTTCTTC. Full variable domain (outside the CDR3, taken from reference TRBV2 and TRBJ2-1): EPEVTQTPSHQVTQMGQEVILRCVPISNHLYFYWYRQILGQKVEFLVSFYNNEISEKSEIFDDQFSVERPDGSNFTLKIRSTKLEDSAMYFCATTLISSYNEQFFGPGTRLTVL.

This chain joins TRBV4-2 and TRBJ2-3, with D possibly TRBD2 on 6 matching bases. V lost 4 bases and J lost 0, with 17 bases in between. CDR1 is LGHNA and CDR2 is YNFKEQ in the germline V gene. This CDR3 has 17 residues. The DNA for the CDR3 is TGTGCCAGCAGCCTCCCCGTTGACGGGACTAGCACAGATACGCAGTATTTT. As protein: CASSLPVDGTSTDTQYF.

The V gene is TRBV30, the J gene TRBJ2-7; D is perhaps TRBD2 (6 bases). The CDR3 is 13 residues long. CDR1 is GTSNPN and CDR2 is SVGIG in the germline V gene (reference sequence). V was trimmed by 2 bases and J by 3 bases, leaving 11 bases between them. The CDR3 DNA reads TGTGCCTGGAGTAGGGACTCAAGCTACGAGCAGTACTTC. This sequence encodes CAWSRDSSYEQYF.

The chain combines TRBV7-2 with TRBJ1-2; D is unclear. The CDR3 has 14 amino acids. Trimming removed 5 bases at V and 6 bases at J, with 16 bases between. Germline V lookup: CDR1 SGHTA, CDR2 FQGNSA. CDR3 DNA sequence: TGTGCCAGCAGCGCTAGGGCCGGGATCAATGGCTACACCTTC. The encoded protein is CASSARAGINGYTF.

The rearrangement uses TRBV28 and TRBJ1-5; no reliable D call. V was clipped by 3 bases and J by 4 bases, with 13 bases between them. Germline values: CDR1 MDHEN, CDR2 SYDVKM. The CDR3 length is 15 residues. The CDR3 DNA reads TGTGCCAGCAGTTTTAGTCGGGGTTGGAATCAGCCCCAGCATTTT. This sequence encodes CASSFSRGWNQPQHF. Variable domain in full (rest from reference TRBV28 and TRBJ1-5): DVKVTQSSRYLVKRTGEKVFLECVQDMDHENMFWYRQDPGLGLRLIYFSYDVKMKEKGDIPEGYSVSREKKERFSLILESASTNQTSMYLCASSFSRGWNQPQHFGDGTRLSIL.